The 25 T cell receptor beta chains below were found in one sample sequenced in a study of cytomegalovirus exposure and HLA in healthy donors. Primers: 60 Vbeta forward and 13 Jbeta reverse. The method was immunoSEQ multiplex PCR; TCRdb's version includes in-frame clones alone and lacks a portion of them. The repertoire has 200,000 to 250,000 clones, over 70% of them found once; the top ten carry roughly 0.71%. The sample taken for sequencing was PBMCs. These receptor sequences come from a boy aged 2-9 years in good health and CMV-seronegative.

The chain carries TRBV5-5 and TRBJ2-1; 11 bases fit TRBD2. The CDR3 extends over 13 amino acids. Losses at the gene ends were 1 base for V and 10 bases for J; bases not matched to a gene: 1. Germline V gives CDR1 SGHKS, CDR2 YYEKEE (reference sequence). The CDR3 region has the DNA TGTGCCAGCAGCTTGACTAGCGGGAGCGAGCAGTTCTTC. This codes for CASSLTSGSEQFF.

The genes are TRBV9 and TRBJ2-6; 10 positions match TRBD1. CDR3 length equals 18 residues. Germline V gene sequence: CDR1 SGDLS, CDR2 YYNGEE. J was trimmed by 1 base and V by 4 bases; bases with no gene match: 8. The chain's CDR3 is CASSIRDRGRSGANVLTF. In DNA form, the CDR3 reads TGTGCCAGCAGCATACGGGACAGGGGCCGATCTGGGGCCAACGTCCTGACTTTC. Variable domain in full (rest from reference TRBV9 and TRBJ2-6): DSGVTQTPKHLITATGQRVTLRCSPRSGDLSVYWYQQSLDQGLQFLIQYYNGEERAKGNILERFSAQQFPDLHSELNLSSLELGDSALYFCASSIRDRGRSGANVLTFGAGSRLTVL.

This clone was seen only once. V usage is TRBV9 and J usage is TRBJ1-2; D not resolved. The CDR3 has 14 residues. V dropped 3 bases and J dropped 3 bases, with 12 bases sitting between them. Germline V CDR1 and CDR2: SGDLS, YYNGEE. The CDR3 here is CASSAFALDYGYTF. The CDR3 region has the DNA TGTGCCAGCAGCGCCTTCGCACTAGACTATGGCTACACCTTC.

Only one count was recorded for this clone. One junction end disagrees with the germline gene, perhaps due to a read error. V gene TRBV7-9 combines with J gene TRBJ1-2; no clear D gene. Germline V gives CDR1 SEHNR, CDR2 FQNEAQ (reference sequence). This CDR3 is 17 amino acids long. The CDR3: CSSSLVYDIGTNYGYTF. The CDR3, as DNA: TGTTCCAGCAGCTTAGTGTACGACATCGGAACTAACTATGGCTACACCTTC.

The V call is TRBV7-8, the J call TRBJ1-2; D possibly corresponds to TRBD1 (5 bases). The CDR3 runs to 14 residues. V lost 3 bases, J lost 3 bases, and 11 bases lay in between. Germline values: CDR1 SGHVS, CDR2 FQNEAQ. CDR3 amino acids: CASSLGGRDYGYTF. Written as DNA, the CDR3 is TGTGCCAGCAGCTTGGGGGGTAGGGACTATGGCTACACCTTC.

Only one count was recorded for this clone. J is TRBJ2-3 and V is TRBV19; the D is unclear. The germline V gene has CDR1 LNHDA and CDR2 SQIVND (reference sequence). With 7 bases removed from V and 1 base from J, the gap between germline ends came to 6 bases. The CDR3 extends over 12 amino acids. The CDR3 coding sequence is TGTGCCAGTAACTACGGCACAGATACGCAGTATTTT. It yields the protein CASNYGTDTQYF.

CDR3 protein: CASSPTLLAGAVETQYF. CDR3 bases: TGTGCCAGCAGCCCAACGTTACTAGCGGGAGCGGTGGAGACCCAGTACTTC. The chain carries TRBV5-6 and TRBJ2-5, with 11 bases lining up with TRBD2. Germline-derived CDR1 and CDR2 are SGHDT and YYEEEE. The J segment lost 5 bases and the V segment lost 4 bases, leaving 13 bases of the junction unmatched. This CDR3 spans 17 amino acids.

J is TRBJ1-1 and V is TRBV30, with TRBD1 as a possible D gene (6 bases). This CDR3 has 14 amino acids. Trimming shortened V by 2 bases and J by 2 bases, and 12 bases separated the two germline ends. Per germline, CDR1 GTSNPN and CDR2 SVGIG (reference sequence). CDR3 sequence reads: CAWSTSRGNTEAFF. The CDR3 DNA reads as TGTGCCTGGAGTACAAGCAGGGGCAACACTGAAGCTTTCTTT.

A word on this clone: Other DNA variants within this sample encode the same CDR3. The genes are TRBV9 and TRBJ2-1; possible D gene TRBD1, 6 bases. CDR3 length: 14 amino acids. Germline assignment: CDR1 SGDLS and CDR2 YYNGEE. V dropped 0 bases and J dropped 2 bases, with 6 bases sitting between them. The DNA of the CDR3 is TGTGCCAGCAGCGTAGCAGGGGCCTACAATGAGCAGTTCTTC. Translation gives CASSVAGAYNEQFF.

This clone was seen only a few times. Other nucleotide sequences from this sample produce the same CDR3. The chain carries TRBV30 and TRBJ2-7, with TRBD1 matching 7 bases. J lost 3 bases, V lost 2 bases, and 1 base had no gene match. The germline gives CDR1 GTSNPN, CDR2 SVGIG (reference sequence). The CDR3 totals 12 residues. CDR3 sequence: CAWSRDSYEQYF. CDR3 bases: TGTGCCTGGAGTCGGGACAGCTACGAGCAGTACTTC.

The chain carries TRBV29-1 and TRBJ2-7, with D possibly being TRBD2 (6 bases). The length of the CDR3 is 14 residues. Germline V gene data show CDR1 as SQVTM and CDR2 as ANQGSEA. Trimming removed 4 bases from V and 4 bases from J, with 17 bases in between. The CDR3 DNA sequence: TGCAGCGTTGTTCCGGGACTCACGGAATACGAGCAGTACTTC. Amino acids: CSVVPGLTEYEQYF.

The chain is built from TRBV11-2 and TRBJ2-3, with 16 positions matching TRBD2. Germline CDR1 and CDR2: SGHAT and FQNNGV. The J segment lost 1 base and the V segment lost 6 bases, leaving 7 bases of the junction unmatched. There are 18 residues in the CDR3. CDR3 in amino acids: CASRSGTSGRAGTDTQYF. The CDR3 nucleotides are TGTGCCAGCAGATCCGGGACTAGCGGGAGGGCAGGCACAGATACGCAGTATTTT.

V and J are TRBV6-5 and TRBJ1-1; possible D gene TRBD1, 6 bases. Germline V gene lookup returns CDR1 MNHEY and CDR2 SVGAGI. The CDR3 length is 14 residues. The V end was cut by 5 bases, the J end by 0 bases, with 10 bases between. CDR3 protein: CASSRQVVNTEAFF. The CDR3 coding sequence is TGTGCCAGCAGTAGACAGGTCGTGAACACTGAAGCTTTCTTT.

The rearrangement joins TRBV7-9 to TRBJ1-4; D perhaps matches TRBD1 (6 bases). The CDR3 has 14 amino acids. Per germline, CDR1 SEHNR and CDR2 FQNEAQ (reference sequence). V was pared by 1 base and J by 4 bases, with 7 bases between. The CDR3 protein is CASSLEGGNEKLFF. The CDR3 region has the DNA TGTGCCAGCAGCTTAGAAGGGGGTAATGAAAAACTGTTTTTT.

The V gene is TRBV30, the J gene TRBJ2-7, with no clear D. The CDR3 length is 13 residues. Between the trimmed V and J ends, which lost 1 base and 3 bases, there was a span of 10 bases. Germline V gene lookup returns CDR1 GTSNPN and CDR2 SVGIG (reference sequence). CDR3: CAWSGIDSYEQYF. Here the CDR3 DNA reads TGTGCCTGGAGTGGTATAGATAGCTACGAGCAGTACTTC.

Comment on this clone: One end of the junction varies from germline; a read error may be responsible. This chain joins TRBV18 and TRBJ1-3; D might be TRBD1 (5 bases). The CDR3 totals 16 residues. From germline, CDR1 is KGHSH and CDR2 LQKENI. The CDR3 DNA follows: TGTGCCAGCCCACCAAGCTCGTGGGGCTATAGGAACACCATATATTTT. It codes for CASPPSSWGYRNTIYF.

This clone was counted once. The chain carries TRBV4-2 and TRBJ2-5; tentatively, D is TRBD2 (6 bases). The end of the DNA is better explained by TRBJ2-7, so the J call may be wrong. Germline V CDR1 and CDR2: LGHNA, YNFKEQ. CDR3 length: 15 residues. CDR3 nucleotide sequence: TGTGCCAGCAGCCAAGGGGGCGGGGCCTCCTACGAGCAGTACTTC. It codes for CASSQGGGASYEQYF.

The chain couples TRBV6-4 to TRBJ1-5, with TRBD1 identical over 7 bases. Germline V gives CDR1 MRHNA, CDR2 SNTAGT. Trimming removed 8 bases from V and 1 base from J; junction bases left unmatched: 8. The length of the CDR3 is 15 residues. As DNA, the CDR3 is TGTGCCAGCTTTCAGGGGGTAAGGAGCAATCAGCCCCAGCATTTT. Translation gives CASFQGVRSNQPQHF.

V gene TRBV4-1 combines with J gene TRBJ2-5; 15 positions match TRBD2. V shed 4 bases and J 1 base; nucleotides not matched to a gene: 4. Per the germline V gene, CDR1 is MGHRA and CDR2 is YSYEKL. The CDR3 is 17 residues long. CDR3 bases: TGCGCCAGCAGCCGCTTGGGACTAGCGGGGGGCCAAGAGACCCAGTACTTC. Protein product: CASSRLGLAGGQETQYF.

J is TRBJ2-2 and V is TRBV7-3; TRBD1 is a possible D gene (5 bases). V gave up 5 bases and J gave up 1 base, with 20 bases separating them. The germline V gene encodes CDR1 SGHTA and CDR2 FQGTGA. The CDR3 runs 18 residues. CDR3: CASSLNGGHTLNTGELFF. CDR3 DNA sequence: TGTGCCAGCAGCCTTAATGGTGGACACACACTGAACACCGGGGAGCTGTTTTTT.

The chain is built from TRBV28 and TRBJ2-1; weak D call: TRBD2 (5 bases). Germline V gene sequence: CDR1 MDHEN, CDR2 SYDVKM. V was clipped by 1 base and J by 0 bases, with 10 bases between them. The CDR3 extends over 16 amino acids. CDR3 DNA: TGTGCCAGCAGTTTATTTATGGGGAGCTCCTACAATGAGCAGTTCTTC. Its protein product is CASSLFMGSSYNEQFF.

This chain links TRBV25-1 with TRBJ1-1; 7 bases are a match to TRBD1. Germline values: CDR1 MGHDK, CDR2 SYGVNS. This CDR3 has 16 amino acids. V dropped 1 base and J dropped 1; count of bases not matched to a gene: 6. The CDR3: CASSELGGGENTEAFF. The CDR3 coding sequence is TGTGCCAGCAGTGAATTAGGAGGGGGCGAGAACACTGAAGCTTTCTTT.

This chain uses TRBV6-1 with TRBJ1-3; 8 nucleotides line up with TRBD1. Trimming cost V 3 bases and J 0 bases; bases outside gene matches: 7. CDR1 MNHNS and CDR2 SASEGT come from the germline V gene. This CDR3 is built from 17 residues. CDR3 bases: TGTGCCAGCAGTGAGCGGGGGACAGGCCTCTCTGGAAACACCATATATTTT. Amino acids: CASSERGTGLSGNTIYF.

V usage is TRBV9 and J usage is TRBJ2-2; tentatively, D is TRBD2 (5 bases). Trimming stripped 0 bases from V and 7 bases from J, with 19 bases between. Germline CDR1 reads SGDLS; CDR2 reads YYNGEE. This CDR3 is 17 amino acids long. The CDR3 protein is CASSVDVGEGPGGELFF. The CDR3 coding sequence is TGTGCCAGCAGCGTAGATGTGGGAGAAGGGCCAGGCGGGGAGCTGTTTTTT.

This clone was recorded only once. The rearrangement uses TRBV2 and TRBJ2-1; 16 bases are a match to TRBD2. Per the germline V gene, CDR1 is SNHLY and CDR2 is FYNNEI. V was pared by 7 bases and J by 8 bases, with 2 bases of the junction left unmatched. This CDR3 has 14 amino acids. Written as DNA, the CDR3 is TGTGCCAGCATGGGGACTAGCGGGAGGGATGAGCAGTTCTTC. Protein: CASMGTSGRDEQFF.